Below are 21 T cell receptor beta chains sequenced from a single sample in a study of technical replicates of blood from a handful of donors. Sequencing used immunoSEQ multiplex PCR; TCRdb keeps in-frame clones, though not all of them. Among tens of thousands of clones listed, 80% to 95% were seen once. Sequenced: PBMCs. These TCRs come from a human donor in good health. Some clones in this sample may be carry-over from other donors' samples.

V is TRBV18 and J is TRBJ2-7, with D possibly being TRBD2 (5 bases). V lost 6 bases, J lost 0 bases, and 24 bases lay in between. The CDR3 loop spans 18 amino acids. The germline gives CDR1 KGHSH, CDR2 LQKENI. The CDR3 DNA sequence: TGTGCCAGCTCGGGGTTGGGAGAAGCACCAAGCAGCTCCTACGAGCAGTACTTC. Translated: CASSGLGEAPSSSYEQYF.

This clone showed up just once. The chain joins TRBV19 to TRBJ1-6; 8 bases align to TRBD1. Germline assignment: CDR1 LNHDA and CDR2 SQIVND (reference sequence). V gave up 1 base and J gave up 9 bases; unmatched junction bases: 11. The CDR3 extends over 17 amino acids. The CDR3 coding sequence is TGTGCCAGTAGTATAGCCGTGGACAGGGTCGTCGGTTCACCCCTCCACTTT. Its translation: CASSIAVDRVVGSPLHF. The whole variable domain, remainder taken from reference TRBV19 and TRBJ1-6, is DGGITQSPKYLFRKEGQNVTLSCEQNLNHDAMYWYRQDPGQGLRLIYYSQIVNDFQKGDIAEGYSVSREKKESFPLTVTSAQKNPTAFYLCASSIAVDRVVGSPLHFGNGTRLTVT.

V gene TRBV7-9 combines with J gene TRBJ1-2; D is ambiguous. The CDR3 is 13 amino acids. V shed 5 bases and J shed 6 bases, with 13 bases lying between them. Germline values: CDR1 SEHNR, CDR2 FQNEAQ (reference sequence). CDR3 amino acids: CASSPSEPNGYTF. The CDR3, as DNA: TGTGCCAGCAGCCCGTCGGAGCCCAATGGCTACACCTTC. The full variable domain, its missing parts supplied by reference TRBV7-9 and TRBJ1-2, is DTGVSQNPRHKITKRGQNVTFRCDPISEHNRLYWYRQTLGQGPEFLTYFQNEAQLEKSRLLSDRFSAERPKGSFSTLEIQRTEQGDSAMYLCASSPSEPNGYTFGSGTRLTVV.

This chain uses TRBV15 with TRBJ2-1, with 10 bases aligning to TRBD2. J gave up 8 bases and V 5 bases, and 9 bases lay outside the gene matches. The CDR3 sequence is 15 residues long. Germline lookup yields CDR1 LNHNV and CDR2 YYDKDF (reference sequence). In DNA form, the CDR3 reads TGTGCCACCAGCCGGGGTAGCGGGGGGACCTATGAGCAGTTCTTC. This encodes CATSRGSGGTYEQFF.

This rearrangement joins TRBV19 to TRBJ2-7; TRBD1 is a possible D gene (6 bases). The V gene lost 5 bases and the J gene lost 1 base, with 18 bases spanning the gap. Germline CDR1 LNHDA, CDR2 SQIVND (reference sequence). This CDR3 has 16 residues. Written as DNA, the CDR3 is TGTGCCAGTAGTTCTCGATGGCAGGGGTCATCCTACGAGCAGTACTTC. Translation: CASSSRWQGSSYEQYF.

The chain employs TRBV6-7 and TRBJ2-1; 15 bases are a match to TRBD2. TRBV6-7 carries the ORF label, with uncertain function. With 7 bases clipped from V and 9 bases from J, the junction kept 19 bases outside the gene matches. CDR3 length: 19 residues. The CDR3, as DNA: TGTGCCAGCACCACCTCGGGACTAGCGGGAGGAAGGGACAGGGGTGAGCAGTTCTTC. Translation: CASTTSGLAGGRDRGEQFF.

This rearrangement joins TRBV4-3 to TRBJ1-2; possible D gene TRBD1, 5 bases. The CDR3 is 17 residues long. Deletions cut 0 bases from V and 4 bases from J, with 18 bases between. Germline CDR1 is LGHNA and CDR2 is YSLEER. This CDR3 reads CASSQEVPNRQSYGYTF. The CDR3 nucleotides read TGCGCCAGCAGCCAAGAGGTCCCGAACCGACAGAGCTATGGCTACACCTTC.

The chain recombines TRBV4-1 with TRBJ1-2; the D is unclear. The V gene's germline CDR1 is MGHRA and CDR2 YSYEKL. This CDR3 region has 14 residues. The germline V and J ends were trimmed by 0 bases and 8 bases, with 13 bases remaining between them. The CDR3 DNA sequence: TGCGCCAGCAGCCAAGATGGCGGGGTTTGGGGCTACACCTTC. This sequence encodes CASSQDGGVWGYTF.

The V gene is TRBV7-2, the J gene TRBJ2-7, with TRBD2 matching 8 bases. This CDR3 contains 13 residues. CDR1 and CDR2 (germline): SGHTA, FQGNSA. The ends lost 5 bases at V and 3 bases at J; junction bases unmatched: 3. The CDR3 DNA sequence: TGTGCCAGCAGCCCCCGGGGGGGCTACGAGCAGTACTTC. As protein: CASSPRGGYEQYF.

This chain links TRBV2 with TRBJ2-5; perhaps TRBD1 as D (5 bases). From germline, CDR1 is SNHLY and CDR2 FYNNEI. Trimming removed 4 bases at V and 7 bases at J, with 16 bases between. The CDR3 consists of 14 residues. The CDR3 DNA follows: TGTGCCAGCAGTGGGGGTCAGGGTGTTGGGACCCAGTACTTC. Its translation: CASSGGQGVGTQYF.

The chain employs TRBV19 and TRBJ2-2, with 7 bases lining up with TRBD1. The CDR3 length is 15 residues. Per the germline V gene, CDR1 is LNHDA and CDR2 is SQIVND (reference sequence). V lost 10 bases, J lost 6 bases, and 14 bases stayed unmatched. Here the CDR3 reads CANLKTGMWSGELFF. The CDR3 nucleotides read TGTGCCAACTTAAAGACAGGGATGTGGTCCGGGGAGCTGTTTTTT.

This clone has just one count. This chain joins TRBV7-2 and TRBJ1-5; 7 bases are a match to TRBD1. This CDR3 comprises 12 residues. The germline CDR1 and CDR2 sequences are SGHTA and FQGNSA. J gave up 9 bases and V 4 bases, and 3 bases lay outside the gene matches. CDR3 protein: CASSSGGGPQHF. CDR3 DNA sequence: TGTGCCAGCAGCTCAGGGGGTGGGCCCCAGCATTTT.

V usage is TRBV18 and J usage is TRBJ2-7; TRBD1 matches at 10 bases. This CDR3 is 17 amino acids long. Looked up from germline, CDR1 is KGHSH and CDR2 is LQKENI. V was pared by 3 bases and J by 0 bases, with 8 bases of the junction left unmatched. The CDR3 reads CASSPGQGNTGSYEQYF. As DNA, the CDR3 is TGTGCCAGCTCACCGGGACAGGGGAATACTGGCTCCTACGAGCAGTACTTC.

The chain combines TRBV2 with TRBJ2-3, with 8 bases that match TRBD1. The CDR3 is 18 residues long. The V and J ends lost 1 base and 1 base, in that order; junction bases with no gene match: 10. CDR1 and CDR2 from the germline V gene are SNHLY and FYNNEI. CDR3 DNA: TGTGCCAGCAGTGAAGACCTTGCGACAGGGGAGGGCACAGATACGCAGTATTTT. Translating it yields CASSEDLATGEGTDTQYF.

The genes are TRBV9 and TRBJ2-3; 7 bases are shared with TRBD1. J lost 3 bases, V lost 0 bases, and 7 bases had no gene match. The germline CDR1 and CDR2 sequences are SGDLS and YYNGEE. This CDR3 is 16 amino acids long. This CDR3 reads CASSVAGTAGTDTQYF. The CDR3 DNA is TGTGCCAGCAGCGTAGCTGGGACAGCAGGTACAGATACGCAGTATTTT. The full variable domain, in which reference TRBV9 and TRBJ2-3 provide the parts outside the CDR3, is DSGVTQTPKHLITATGQRVTLRCSPRSGDLSVYWYQQSLDQGLQFLIQYYNGEERAKGNILERFSAQQFPDLHSELNLSSLELGDSALYFCASSVAGTAGTDTQYFGPGTRLTVL.

The chain is built from TRBV2 and TRBJ2-1; 9 bases line up with TRBD2. Germline CDR1 is SNHLY and CDR2 is FYNNEI. The CDR3 has 15 residues. Germline trimming cut 7 bases from V and 9 bases from J; bases unmatched to any gene: 13. The CDR3 DNA follows: TGTGCCAGCAATGCGGGACTAGCCGACTCCAGTGAGCAGTTCTTC. It yields the protein CASNAGLADSSEQFF.

The V and J genes are TRBV5-1 and TRBJ2-2, with a tentative D call TRBD1 (6 bases). CDR1 is SGHRS and CDR2 is YFSETQ in the germline V gene. Trimming removed 0 bases at V and 5 bases at J, with 11 bases between. This CDR3 region has 15 residues. DNA of the CDR3: TGCGCCAGCAGCTTGGTAGGGGGTGCTACCGGGGAGCTGTTTTTT. Translation gives CASSLVGGATGELFF.

This sequence joins TRBV6-5 and TRBJ2-5; 11 nucleotides match TRBD2. The germline V gene encodes CDR1 MNHEY and CDR2 SVGAGI. CDR3 length: 16 amino acids. V lost 4 bases, J lost 4 bases, and 8 bases stayed unmatched. CDR3 in amino acids: CASSSISGGAGETQYF. The CDR3 DNA follows: TGTGCCAGCAGTTCAATTAGCGGGGGGGCGGGAGAGACCCAGTACTTC.

This chain links TRBV30 with TRBJ2-1; tentative D call: TRBD2 (5 bases). CDR1 is GTSNPN and CDR2 is SVGIG in the germline V gene (reference sequence). V lost 3 bases to trimming and J lost 0 bases, with 9 bases between them. The CDR3 spans 14 residues. The CDR3 DNA reads TGTGCCTGGAGCCGAACTAGCTCCTACAATGAGCAGTTCTTC. It translates to CAWSRTSSYNEQFF.

The chain has TRBV9 and TRBJ2-3; 8 nucleotides line up with TRBD2. Germline V CDR1 and CDR2: SGDLS, YYNGEE. Unmatched junction bases numbered 7, after V lost 4 bases and J lost 3 bases. The CDR3 runs 15 residues. This chain's CDR3 is CASSQSLADTDTQYF. The CDR3 nucleotides read TGTGCCAGCAGCCAATCACTAGCGGATACAGATACGCAGTATTTT.

J is TRBJ1-1 and V is TRBV25-1; 7 nucleotides align to TRBD1. The CDR3 sequence is 15 residues long. Trimming cost V 0 bases and J 4 bases; bases outside gene matches: 5. Germline CDR1 is MGHDK and CDR2 is SYGVNS. The DNA for the CDR3 is TGTGCCAGCAGTGAATATAGGGGGCGGTTCACTGAAGCTTTCTTT. Amino acids: CASSEYRGRFTEAFF. The whole variable domain, remainder taken from reference TRBV25-1 and TRBJ1-1, is EADIYQTPRYLVIGTGKKITLECSQTMGHDKMYWYQQDPGMELHLIHYSYGVNSTEKGDLSSESTVSRIRTEHFPLTLESARPSHTSQYLCASSEYRGRFTEAFFGQGTRLTVV.